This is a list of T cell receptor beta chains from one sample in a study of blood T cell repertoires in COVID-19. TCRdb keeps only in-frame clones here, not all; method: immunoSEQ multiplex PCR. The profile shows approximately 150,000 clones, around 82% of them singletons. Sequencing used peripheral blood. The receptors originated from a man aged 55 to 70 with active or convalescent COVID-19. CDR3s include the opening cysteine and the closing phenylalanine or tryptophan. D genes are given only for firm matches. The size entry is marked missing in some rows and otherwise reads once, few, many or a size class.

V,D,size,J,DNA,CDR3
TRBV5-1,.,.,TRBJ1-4,TGCGCCAGCAGCTTGGGGGCTGCGTTGGGGCGAGGTGAAAAACTGTTTTTT,CASSLGAALGRGEKLFF
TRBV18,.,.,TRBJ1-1,TGTGCCAGCTCACCACGGGATGCAGGCCCTAACAGAGGGATGAACACTGAAGCTTTCTTT,CASSPRDAGPNRGMNTEAFF
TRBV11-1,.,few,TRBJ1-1,TGTGCCAGCCGACTTTGGGGCAGGAGCAACACTGAAGCTTTCTTT,CASRLWGRSNTEAFF
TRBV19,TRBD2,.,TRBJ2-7,TGTGCCAGTAGTATAGGGGAGGGGACGCCATCCTACGAGCAGTACTTC,CASSIGEGTPSYEQYF
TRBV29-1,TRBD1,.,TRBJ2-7,TGCAGCGCTGGGCTAGGACAGGGACCACTCCCCTACGAGCAGTACTTC,CSAGLGQGPLPYEQYF
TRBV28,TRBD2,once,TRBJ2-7,TGTGCCAGCAGTTCTCGGAGGGAGGGGACCTACGAGCAGTACTTC,CASSSRREGTYEQYF
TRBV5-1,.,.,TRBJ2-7,TGCGCCAGCAGCTTGGCCGAGTCTGAGGTGGCGGGCACCTACGAGCAGTACTTC,CASSLAESEVAGTYEQYF
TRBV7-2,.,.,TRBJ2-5,TGTGCCAGCAGCTTAGGGGTTCCGGGAGATGGCGAGACCCAGTACTTC,CASSLGVPGDGETQYF
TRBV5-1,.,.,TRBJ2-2,TGCGCCAGCAGCTTGGACTTTGTGGTAGCCGGGGAGCTGTTTTTT,CASSLDFVVAGELFF
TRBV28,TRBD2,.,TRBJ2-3,TGTGCCAGCAGTTCAAGACTAGCGGGGGCCACAGATACGCAGTATTTT,CASSSRLAGATDTQYF
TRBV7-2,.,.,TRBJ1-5,TGTGCCAGCAGCTTTCAAGGAGGGGCAAATCAGCCCCAGCATTTT,CASSFQGGANQPQHF
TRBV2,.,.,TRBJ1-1,TGTGCCAGCAGTCCTCGTCCCCCCGGGGACACTGAAGCTTTCTTT,CASSPRPPGDTEAFF
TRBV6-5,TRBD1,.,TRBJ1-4,TGTGCCAGCAGATGGACAGGTTCGGCTAATGAAAAACTGTTTTTT,CASRWTGSANEKLFF
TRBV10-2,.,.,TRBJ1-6,TGCGCCAGCAGTGACAGGGGCGACGGTAATTCACCCCTCCACTTT,CASSDRGDGNSPLHF
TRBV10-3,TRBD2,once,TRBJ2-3,TGTGCCATCAGCGACCGGACTAGCGGGAGTTCAGATACGCAGTATTTT,CAISDRTSGSSDTQYF
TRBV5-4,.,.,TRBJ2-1,TGTGCCAGCAGCGGAGGAAACAACCTAGCCTACAATGAGCAGTTCTTC,CASSGGNNLAYNEQFF
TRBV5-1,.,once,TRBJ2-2,TGCGCCAGCAGCTTGACAGGGCCATCGAACACCGGGGAGCTGTTTTTT,CASSLTGPSNTGELFF
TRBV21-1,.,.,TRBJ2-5,TGTGCCAGCAGCAAAGGGAGGGAGGAAGAGACCCAGTACTTC,CASSKGREEETQYF
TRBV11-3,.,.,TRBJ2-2,TGTGCCAGCAGCTTAGATCCGGCCGGGGAGCTGTTTTTT,CASSLDPAGELFF
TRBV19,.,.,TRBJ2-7,TGTGCCAGTTCCTCAACAGGGAACAAATACGAGCAGTACTTC,CASSSTGNKYEQYF
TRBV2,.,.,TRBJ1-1,TGTGCCAGCAGTTACACCCAGGTTGAAGCTTTCTTT,CASSYTQVEAFF
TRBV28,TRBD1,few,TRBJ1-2,TGTGCCAGCCTAGGACAGGGATGGGGCTACACCTTC,CASLGQGWGYTF
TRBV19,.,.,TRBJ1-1,TGTGCCAGTAGGTCCCGCAGGGGCACTGAAGCTTTCTTT,CASRSRRGTEAFF
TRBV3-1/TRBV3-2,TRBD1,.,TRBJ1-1,TGTGCCAGCAGCTTGGGACAGGGAGGTGAAGCTTTCTTT,CASSLGQGGEAFF
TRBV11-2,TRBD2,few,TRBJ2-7,TGTGCCAGCAGCACGGGACTAGCGGGATGGGAGCAGTACTTC,CASSTGLAGWEQYF
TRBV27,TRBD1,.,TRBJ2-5,TGTGCCAGCAGTTCAACAGGGGCCTCCAGAGAGACCCAGTACTTC,CASSSTGASRETQYF
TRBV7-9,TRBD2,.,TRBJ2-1,TGTGCCAGCAGCTTAGCGGAGGGACTAGCGGGAGCCTACAATGAGCAGTTCTTC,CASSLAEGLAGAYNEQFF
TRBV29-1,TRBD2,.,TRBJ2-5,TGCAGCGTTTTTCCGGGAGGCCAAGAGACCCAGTACTTC,CSVFPGGQETQYF
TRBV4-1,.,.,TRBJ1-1,TGCGCCAGCAGCCAAGATTTGACAGGAAGCACTGAAGCTTTCTTT,CASSQDLTGSTEAFF
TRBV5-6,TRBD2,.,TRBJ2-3,TGTGCCAGCAGAACCGGGACTAGCGGATCAACAGATACGCAGTATTTT,CASRTGTSGSTDTQYF
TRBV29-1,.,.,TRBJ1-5,TGCAGCGTTGCTACGGGTTGGGGCAATCAGCCCCAGCATTTT,CSVATGWGNQPQHF
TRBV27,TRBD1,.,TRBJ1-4,TGTGCCAGCAGTCCAGGACAGGGCCGATCTAGTGAAAAACTGTTTTTT,CASSPGQGRSSEKLFF
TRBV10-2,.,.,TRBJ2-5,TGCGCCATCGGGGGAACGAGGGAGACCCAGTACTTC,CAIGGTRETQYF
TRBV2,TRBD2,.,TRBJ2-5,TGTGCCAGCAGTGAAGAAGTAGCGGGGAGTGAGACCCAGTACTTC,CASSEEVAGSETQYF
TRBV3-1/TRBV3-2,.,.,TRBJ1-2,TGTGCCAGCAGCAGTGCTAGCGGCCCTATGGGCTACACCTTC,CASSSASGPMGYTF
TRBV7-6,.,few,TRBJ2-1,TGTGCCAGCAGCACTGGAGAGCGCCCCTACAATGAGCAGTTCTTC,CASSTGERPYNEQFF
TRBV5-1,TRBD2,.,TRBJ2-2,TGCGCCAGCAGCTTGACTAGCGGGGGTGCCGGGGAGCTGTTTTTT,CASSLTSGGAGELFF
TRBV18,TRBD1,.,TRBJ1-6,TGTGCCAGCTCACCAACCCTGGACAGGGGGGAGTCACCCCTCCACTTT,CASSPTLDRGESPLHF
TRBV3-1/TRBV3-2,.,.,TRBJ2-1,TGTGCCAGCAGCCAAGATCAGGGGTACAATGAGCAGTTCTTC,CASSQDQGYNEQFF
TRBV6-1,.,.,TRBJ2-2,TGTGCCAGCAGTGAAGGCACACGGGCCGGGGAGCTGTTTTTT,CASSEGTRAGELFF
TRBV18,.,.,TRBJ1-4,TGTGCCAGCTCACCACTCCCCTCACAGGGCACTAATGAAAAACTGTTTTTT,CASSPLPSQGTNEKLFF
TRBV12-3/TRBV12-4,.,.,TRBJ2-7,TGTGCCAGCAGTTTGAGGAGAGGCTACGAGCAGTACTTC,CASSLRRGYEQYF
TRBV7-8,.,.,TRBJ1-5,TGTGCCAGCAGCGGACCCGGGACACAGCCCCAGCATTTT,CASSGPGTQPQHF
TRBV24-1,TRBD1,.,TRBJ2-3,TGTGCCACCGGGTCCCGGGACAGGGCCGGGGCAGATACGCAGTATTTT,CATGSRDRAGADTQYF
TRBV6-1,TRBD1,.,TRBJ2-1,TGTGCCAGCAGTGAAAGAGACAGGGTGAGTGGCAATGAGCAGTTCTTC,CASSERDRVSGNEQFF
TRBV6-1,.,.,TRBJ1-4,TGTGCCAGCAGTGATCTAGGAGTGACTAATGAAAAACTGTTTTTT,CASSDLGVTNEKLFF
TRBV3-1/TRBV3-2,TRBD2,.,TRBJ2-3,TGTGCCAGCAGTTATACAGCGGGAAGGCAAACAGATACGCAGTATTTT,CASSYTAGRQTDTQYF
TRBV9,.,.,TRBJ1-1,TGTGCCAGCAGCGTATTCCAGGGGAGGGGGACTGAAGCTTTCTTT,CASSVFQGRGTEAFF
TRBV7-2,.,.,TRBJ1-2,TGTGCCAGCAGCTTAGGGGGCCCTAACTATGGCTACACCTTC,CASSLGGPNYGYTF
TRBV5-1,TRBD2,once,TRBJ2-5,TGCGCCAGCAGCTTCCTAGCGGAGTACCAAGAGACCCAGTACTTC,CASSFLAEYQETQYF
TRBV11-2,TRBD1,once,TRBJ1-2,TGTGCCAGCAGCCCTCGGGACAGCGACTATGGCTACACCTTC,CASSPRDSDYGYTF